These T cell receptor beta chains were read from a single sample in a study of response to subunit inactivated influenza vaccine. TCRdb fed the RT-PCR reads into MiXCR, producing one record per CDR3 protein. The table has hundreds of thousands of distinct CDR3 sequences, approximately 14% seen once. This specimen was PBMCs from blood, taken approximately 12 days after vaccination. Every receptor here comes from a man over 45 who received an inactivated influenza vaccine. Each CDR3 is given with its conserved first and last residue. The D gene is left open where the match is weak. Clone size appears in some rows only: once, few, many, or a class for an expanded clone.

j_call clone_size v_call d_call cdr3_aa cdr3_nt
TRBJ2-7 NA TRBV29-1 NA CSVVTGLVEQYF TGCAGCGTTGTAACAGGATTAGTTGAGCAGTACTTC
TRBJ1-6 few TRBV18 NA CASSPAGNGVNSPLHF TGTGCCAGCTCACCAGCCGGGAATGGAGTGAATTCACCCCTCCACTTT
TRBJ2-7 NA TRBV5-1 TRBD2 CASRGAGSSYEQYF TGCGCCAGCAGGGGAGCGGGGAGCTCCTACGAGCAGTACTTC
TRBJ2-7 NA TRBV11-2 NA CASSLSSTGTYEQYF TGTGCCAGCAGCTTATCGAGTACAGGGACCTACGAGCAGTACTTC
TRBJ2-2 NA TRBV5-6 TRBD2 CASSLLGGGINTGELFF TGTGCCAGCAGCTTGCTTGGCGGGGGTATCAACACCGGGGAGCTGTTTTTT
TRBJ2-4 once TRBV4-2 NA CASSPNSGTWGIQYF TGTGCCAGCAGCCCTAATTCCGGGACCTGGGGCATTCAGTACTTC
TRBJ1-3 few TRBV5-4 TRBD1 CASSATGGGSGNTIYF TGTGCCAGCAGCGCAACAGGGGGCGGCTCTGGAAACACCATATATTTT
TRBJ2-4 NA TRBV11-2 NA CASRTTFNGAKNIQYF TGTGCCAGCAGAACTACTTTCAACGGGGCAAAAAACATTCAGTACTTC
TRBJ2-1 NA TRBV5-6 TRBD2 CASSTLAGPPYNEQFF TGTGCCAGCAGCACCCTAGCGGGGCCCCCCTACAATGAGCAGTTCTTC
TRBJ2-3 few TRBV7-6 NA CASSLGGAPSTDTQYF TGTGCCAGCAGCTTAGGGGGGGCTCCTAGCACAGATACGCAGTATTTT
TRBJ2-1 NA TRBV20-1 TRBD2 CSARPTSGAAEQFF TGCAGTGCTAGACCGACTAGCGGGGCTGCTGAGCAGTTCTTC
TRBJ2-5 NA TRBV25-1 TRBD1 CASSESIGQGLKQSQYF TGTGCCAGCAGTGAATCTATAGGACAGGGGTTAAAACAGTCCCAGTACTTC
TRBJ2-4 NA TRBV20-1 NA CSASDPGPKNIQYF TGCAGTGCTAGCGACCCGGGACCCAAAAACATTCAGTACTTC
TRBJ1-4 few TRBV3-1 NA CASSQKTFATNEKLFF TGTGCCAGCAGCCAGAAGACCTTTGCAACTAATGAAAAACTGTTTTTT
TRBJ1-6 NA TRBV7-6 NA CASSPGRSYNSPLHF TGTGCCAGCAGCCCCGGGCGCTCCTATAATTCACCCCTCCACTTT
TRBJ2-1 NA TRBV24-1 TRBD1 CATSDFRGTEQFF TGTGCCACCAGTGATTTCAGGGGGACTGAGCAGTTCTTC
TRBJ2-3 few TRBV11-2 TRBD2 CASSLRLARRSTDTQYF TGTGCCAGCAGCCTCCGACTAGCCCGACGTTCCACAGATACGCAGTATTTT
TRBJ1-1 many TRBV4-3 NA CASSQDEGGNTEAFF TGCGCCAGCAGCCAAGATGAAGGAGGGAACACTGAAGCTTTCTTT
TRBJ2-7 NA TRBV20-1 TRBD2 CSARDLLAGSAYEQYF TGCAGTGCTAGAGACCTACTAGCGGGAAGCGCTTACGAGCAGTACTTC
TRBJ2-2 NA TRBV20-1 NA CSARRAGVQTGELFF TGCAGTGCTAGAAGGGCAGGGGTACAAACCGGGGAGCTGTTTTTT
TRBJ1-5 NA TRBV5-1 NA CASSLRHAPNQPQHF TGCGCCAGCAGCTTGCGGCACGCACCAAATCAGCCCCAGCATTTT
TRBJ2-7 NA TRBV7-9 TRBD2 CASSLVRLGRDEQYF TGTGCCAGCAGCTTAGTTCGTCTTGGGAGGGACGAGCAGTACTTC
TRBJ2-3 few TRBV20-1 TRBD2 CSARDLKLAVTDTQYF TGCAGTGCTAGAGATTTGAAACTAGCGGTCACAGATACGCAGTATTTT
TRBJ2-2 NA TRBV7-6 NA CASSLEAYGELFF TGTGCCAGCAGCTTAGAGGCTTACGGGGAGCTGTTTTTT
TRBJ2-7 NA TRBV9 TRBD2 CSSSVASGRSYEQYF TGTTCCAGCAGCGTGGCTAGCGGGAGGAGCTACGAGCAGTACTTC
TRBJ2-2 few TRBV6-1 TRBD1 CASSDRADTGELFF TGTGCCAGCAGCGACAGGGCGGACACCGGGGAGCTGTTTTTT
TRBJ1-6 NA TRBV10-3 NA CAINTGNSPLHF TGTGCCATCAATACAGGGAATTCACCCCTCCACTTT
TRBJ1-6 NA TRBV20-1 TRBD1 CSARPGTVNSPLHF TGCAGTGCCAGGCCTGGGACAGTTAATTCACCCCTCCACTTT
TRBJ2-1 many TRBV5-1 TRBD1 CASSLTGTGANNEQFF TGCGCCAGCAGCTTGACCGGGACAGGGGCTAACAATGAGCAGTTCTTC
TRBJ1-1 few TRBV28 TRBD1 CASSPRTGRRGTEAFF TGTGCCAGCAGTCCCCGGACAGGGAGACGTGGGACTGAAGCTTTCTTT
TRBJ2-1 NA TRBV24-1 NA CATSDARAGSSYNEQFF TGTGCCACCAGCGACGCCCGGGCAGGCAGCTCCTACAATGAGCAGTTCTTC
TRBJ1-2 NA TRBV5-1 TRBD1 CASSLMGQDTSGYTF TGCGCCAGCAGCTTGATGGGACAGGATACATCGGGCTACACCTTC
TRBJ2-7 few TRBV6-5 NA CASRKQGEQYF TGTGCCAGCAGAAAGCAGGGGGAGCAGTACTTC
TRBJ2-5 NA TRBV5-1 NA CASSLLDPRRETQYF TGCGCCAGCAGCTTACTCGACCCCAGGAGAGAGACCCAGTACTTC
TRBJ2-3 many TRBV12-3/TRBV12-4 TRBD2 CASSFGLAGDSDTQYF TGTGCCAGCAGTTTCGGGCTAGCGGGAGACTCAGATACGCAGTATTTT
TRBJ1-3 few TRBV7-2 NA CASSSSSGSGNTIYF TGTGCCAGCAGCTCAAGCTCAGGGTCAGGAAACACCATATATTTT
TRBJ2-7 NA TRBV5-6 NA CASSLGKNLYEQYF TGTGCCAGCAGCTTGGGTAAAAACCTCTACGAGCAGTACTTC
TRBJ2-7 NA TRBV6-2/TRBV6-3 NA CASTRDPPYEQYF TGTGCCAGCACGCGGGACCCACCCTACGAGCAGTACTTC
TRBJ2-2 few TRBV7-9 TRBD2 CASRPAGGPAGELFF TGTGCCAGCCGTCCAGCGGGAGGGCCGGCCGGGGAGCTGTTTTTT
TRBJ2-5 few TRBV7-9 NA CASSSRAVRRQETQYF TGTGCCAGCAGCTCCCGTGCGGTTCGTAGGCAAGAGACCCAGTACTTC
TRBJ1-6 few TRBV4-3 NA CASSPGMDSSPLHF TGCGCCAGCAGCCCGGGGATGGACAGCTCACCCCTCCACTTT
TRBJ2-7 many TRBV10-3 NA CAISDTLPYEQYF TGTGCCATCAGTGACACCTTACCCTACGAGCAGTACTTC
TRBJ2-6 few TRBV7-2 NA CASSSQVSGANVLTF TGTGCCAGCAGCTCCCAGGTCTCTGGGGCCAACGTCCTGACTTTC
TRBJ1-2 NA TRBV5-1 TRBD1 CASSLGTGGGDGYTF TGCGCCAGCAGCTTGGGGACAGGGGGCGGCGATGGCTACACCTTC
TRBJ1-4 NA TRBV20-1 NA CSAQGLNEKLFF TGCAGTGCTCAAGGTCTGAATGAAAAACTGTTTTTT
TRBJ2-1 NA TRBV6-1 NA CASLRGTSYNEQFF TGTGCCAGCTTACGGGGGACCTCCTACAATGAGCAGTTCTTC
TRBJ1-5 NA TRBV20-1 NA CSAIPSGEGPQHF TGCAGTGCTATTCCATCGGGGGAGGGGCCCCAGCATTTT
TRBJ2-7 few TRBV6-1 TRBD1 CASGWDRSSYEQYF TGTGCCAGCGGATGGGACAGAAGCTCCTACGAGCAGTACTTC
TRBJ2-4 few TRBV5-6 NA CASSFPSAKNIQYF TGTGCCAGCAGCTTCCCTAGCGCCAAAAACATTCAGTACTTC
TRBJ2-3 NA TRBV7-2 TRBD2 CASSPGGIGTDTQYF TGTGCCAGCAGCCCCGGGGGGATTGGGACAGATACGCAGTATTTT
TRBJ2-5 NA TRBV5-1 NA CASSLTGGPRETQYF TGCGCCAGCAGCTTAACCGGGGGGCCGCGAGAGACCCAGTACTTC
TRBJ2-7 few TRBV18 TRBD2 CASSPPGSGRGTYEQYF TGTGCCAGCTCACCACCCGGAAGCGGGAGGGGTACCTACGAGCAGTACTTC
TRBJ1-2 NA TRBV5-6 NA CASSPILNYGYTF TGTGCCAGCAGCCCGATTTTAAACTATGGCTACACCTTC